The source of this T cell receptor (beta chain) is a study of T-cell memory formation after mild COVID-19. Study summary: Largely, the TCR clusters proved donor specific. Findings and limits, study-wide: Shrinking CD4+ clones resided mostly in CM and EM, and CD8+ ones in EMRA. Nothing confirmed that second-wave clones peaking on day 37 were specific for SARS-CoV-2.

A 5'RACE reaction primed in the constant segment made cDNA libraries of TCR alpha and TCR beta, and these carried sample barcodes and UMIs. Via MiXCR, TCRdb re-called the 5' RACE reads, giving one row per CDR3 protein. The table has hundreds of thousands of distinct CDR3 sequences, about 20% seen once. The CDR3 loop spans 17 amino acids. The V gene's germline CDR1 is MNHEY and CDR2 SVGAGI. With V trimmed by 0 bases and J by 9 bases, 9 bases remained unmatched. With regard to this clonotype: Its antigen remains unknown.

This clonotype originated in an adult woman who had mild COVID-19 (a few samples of this study predate the infection). Cell type and time point are not known. The V call is TRBV6-5, the J call TRBJ2-1; 12 bases are a match to TRBD2. Source material: PBMCs or a T cell subset sorted from them (not recorded which). CDR3 sequence (DNA): TGTGCCAGCAGTTACTCGCAACTTCGACTAGCGGGAGCTGAGCAGTTCTTC. Amino acids: CASSYSQLRLAGAEQFF.